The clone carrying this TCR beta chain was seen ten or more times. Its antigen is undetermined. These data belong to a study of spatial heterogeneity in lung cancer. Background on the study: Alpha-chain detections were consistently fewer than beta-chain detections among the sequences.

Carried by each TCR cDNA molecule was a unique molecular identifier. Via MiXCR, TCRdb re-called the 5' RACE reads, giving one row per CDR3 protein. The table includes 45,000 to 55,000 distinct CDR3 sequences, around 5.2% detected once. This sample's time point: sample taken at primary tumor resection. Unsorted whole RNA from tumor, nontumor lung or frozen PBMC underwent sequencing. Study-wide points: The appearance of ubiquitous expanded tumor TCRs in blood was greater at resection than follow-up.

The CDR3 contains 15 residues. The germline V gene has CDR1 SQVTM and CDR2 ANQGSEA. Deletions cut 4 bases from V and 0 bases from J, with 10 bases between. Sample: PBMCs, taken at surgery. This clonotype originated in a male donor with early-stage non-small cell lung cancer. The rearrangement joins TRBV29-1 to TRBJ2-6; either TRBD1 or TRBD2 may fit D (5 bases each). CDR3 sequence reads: CSVAGTDSGANVLTF. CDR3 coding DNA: TGCAGCGTTGCAGGGACCGACTCTGGGGCCAACGTCCTGACTTTC.